In this sample, the clone carrying this TCR beta chain turned up many times. Its target is unknown. The cDNA was generated by 5'RACE with 10-nucleotide random UMIs. Over 190 million TCR-beta sequences from 15-18 subjects came out of each sequencing run. MiXCR, run by TCRdb on the 5' RACE reads, gives a single entry per CDR3 protein. This sample has around 64,000 distinct CDR3 sequences, with 10% to 15% found just once. The data derive from a study of neurological immune-mediated disorders. Whole-study findings and limits: Falling below healthy controls, multiple sclerosis showed the least TCR clonal expansion, while HTLV-1-associated myelopathy showed the most.

The unsorted libraries were produced from 2 million PBMCs held at -80 C. This CDR3 contains 16 residues. CDR1 and CDR2 (germline): MDHEN, SYDVKM. V lost 5 bases, J lost 4 bases, and 9 bases stayed unmatched. The origin of this receptor is a woman aged 55-75 years with HTLV-1-associated myelopathy (HAM/TSP). This sequence joins TRBV28 and TRBJ2-1; 9 nucleotides line up with TRBD1. Material for sequencing was PBMCs. The CDR3 bases are TGTGCCAGCAGTGGCACCGGGACAGGGATATACAATGAGCAGTTCTTC. It yields the protein CASSGTGTGIYNEQFF.